The next 6 T cell receptor beta chains were all read from a single sample in a study of shared clonotypes between healthy human individuals. Sequencing was performed with immunoSEQ multiplex PCR; in TCRdb, only in-frame clones are kept and a portion is missing. The sample contains around 700,000 clones, 92% of which appear only once. The naive CD8 population came from CD45RO-negative cells selected for CCR7, without terminally differentiated effector memory CD45RA+ cells. Sequencing input: naive CD8+ T cells sorted from blood. These receptors were taken from a man younger than 40 in good health.

The chain couples TRBV27 to TRBJ2-1; D gene unclear. The V and J ends lost 7 bases and 0 bases respectively, with 7 bases between them. The CDR3 has 13 residues. Germline V gene sequence: CDR1 MNHEY, CDR2 SMNVEV (reference sequence). As DNA, the CDR3 is TGTGCCAGCACCGACAACTCCTACAATGAGCAGTTCTTC. Translating gives CASTDNSYNEQFF.

The chain uses TRBV7-2 and TRBJ2-7; TRBD2 aligns across 13 bases. The V gene's germline CDR1 is SGHTA and CDR2 FQGNSA. This CDR3 is 17 amino acids long. Germline trimming cut 4 bases from V and 3 bases from J; bases unmatched to any gene: 9. This chain's CDR3 is CASSSGLAGESLYEQYF. CDR3 DNA: TGTGCCAGCAGCTCCGGACTAGCGGGAGAGAGTCTCTACGAGCAGTACTTC.

This clone is a singleton in its sample. The V gene is TRBV28, the J gene TRBJ1-5; D uncertain. There are 17 residues in the CDR3. The germline V gene has CDR1 MDHEN and CDR2 SYDVKM. The V end lost 7 bases, the J end lost 1 base, and 20 bases lay between the germline ends. Here the CDR3 DNA reads TGTGCCAGCAACCATCGCGAAAGGCGACGGAGCAATCAGCCCCAGCATTTT. Its protein product is CASNHRERRRSNQPQHF.

CDR3 region: CSAVGLAGPEEPGYEQYF. The CDR3 DNA is TGCAGCGCCGTGGGGCTAGCGGGGCCGGAGGAACCGGGCTACGAGCAGTACTTC. The chain couples TRBV29-1 to TRBJ2-7, with TRBD2 identical over 9 bases. V shed 7 bases, J shed 3 bases, and the junction held 22 bases outside the gene matches. CDR3 length: 18 residues. The germline CDR1 and CDR2 sequences are SQVTM and ANQGSEA.

CDR3 loop: CASNSPSYNEQFF. CDR3 coding DNA: TGTGCCAGCAACTCACCGTCTTACAATGAGCAGTTCTTC. This rearrangement joins TRBV6-1 to TRBJ2-1; D is uncertain. The CDR3 runs to 13 residues. CDR1 is MNHNS, CDR2 SASEGT, per germline. V was shortened by 7 bases and J by 4 bases, with 11 bases between the two germline ends.

The chain couples TRBV27 to TRBJ2-2, with 7 bases lining up with TRBD1. Germline CDR1 MNHEY, CDR2 SMNVEV (reference sequence). CDR3 length equals 15 residues. Germline trimming cut 4 bases from V and 0 bases from J; bases unmatched to any gene: 2. The CDR3 DNA sequence: TGTGCCAGCAGTTCCGGGACAGCGAACACCGGGGAGCTGTTTTTT. Amino acid sequence: CASSSGTANTGELFF.